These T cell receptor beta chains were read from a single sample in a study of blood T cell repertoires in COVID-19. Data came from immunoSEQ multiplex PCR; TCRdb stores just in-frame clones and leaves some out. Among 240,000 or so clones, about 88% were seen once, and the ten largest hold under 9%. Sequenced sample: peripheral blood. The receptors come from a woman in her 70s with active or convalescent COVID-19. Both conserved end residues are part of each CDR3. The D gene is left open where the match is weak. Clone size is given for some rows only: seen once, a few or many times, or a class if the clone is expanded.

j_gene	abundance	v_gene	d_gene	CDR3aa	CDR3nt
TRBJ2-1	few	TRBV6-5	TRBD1	CASSYSAGGHNEQFF	TGTGCCAGCAGTTACTCGGCAGGGGGACACAATGAGCAGTTCTTC
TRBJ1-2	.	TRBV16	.	CASSQSGEGIGYTF	TGTGCCAGCAGCCAATCGGGGGAGGGGATTGGCTACACCTTC
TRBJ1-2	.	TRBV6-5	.	CASSYSAATNYGYTF	TGTGCCAGCAGTTACTCGGCGGCCACTAACTATGGCTACACCTTC
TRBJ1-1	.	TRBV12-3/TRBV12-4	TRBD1	CASSPGTGTEAFF	TGTGCCAGCAGTCCAGGGACAGGCACTGAAGCTTTCTTT
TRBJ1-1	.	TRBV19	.	CASSMTANTEAFF	TGTGCCAGTAGTATGACAGCGAACACTGAAGCTTTCTTT
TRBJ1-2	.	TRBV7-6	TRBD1	CASSAEGQAESYGYTF	TGTGCCAGCAGCGCCGAAGGACAGGCTGAGAGCTATGGCTACACCTTC
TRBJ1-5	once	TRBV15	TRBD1	CATSRVWTGPVQPQHF	TGTGCCACCAGCAGAGTCTGGACAGGCCCAGTCCAGCCCCAGCATTTT
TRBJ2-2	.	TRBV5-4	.	CASSPRTANTGELFF	TGTGCCAGCAGCCCTAGGACAGCCAACACCGGGGAGCTGTTTTTT
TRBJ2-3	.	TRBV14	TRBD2	CASSHLGGGTDTQYF	TGTGCCAGCAGCCATCTCGGGGGAGGGACAGATACGCAGTATTTT
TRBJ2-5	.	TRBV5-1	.	CASSLVGLSETQYF	TGCGCCAGCAGCTTGGTGGGACTCTCGGAGACCCAGTACTTC
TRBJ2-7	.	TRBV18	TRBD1	CASSPRQGDNYEQYF	TGTGCCAGCTCACCAAGACAGGGGGACAACTACGAGCAGTACTTC
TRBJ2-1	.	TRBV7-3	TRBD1	CASSPDRGPYNEQFF	TGTGCCAGCAGCCCCGACAGGGGGCCATACAATGAGCAGTTCTTC
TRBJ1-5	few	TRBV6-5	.	CASRRRQGGNQPQHF	TGTGCCAGCAGGCGCAGGCAGGGTGGCAATCAGCCCCAGCATTTT
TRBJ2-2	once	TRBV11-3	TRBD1	CASSPGGRGDTGELFF	TGTGCCAGCAGTCCAGGGGGCAGGGGAGACACCGGGGAGCTGTTTTTT
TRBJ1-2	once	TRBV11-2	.	CASSRPREIYGYTF	TGTGCCAGCAGTAGACCACGGGAAATCTATGGCTACACCTTC
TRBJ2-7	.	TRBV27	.	CASKSRTEYYEQYF	TGTGCCAGCAAATCTCGGACAGAATACTACGAGCAGTACTTC
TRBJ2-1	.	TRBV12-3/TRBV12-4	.	CASSPSTANEQFF	TGTGCCAGCAGTCCCTCGACAGCAAATGAGCAGTTCTTC
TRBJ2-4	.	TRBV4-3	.	CASSLARAGRASLAKNIQYF	TGCGCCAGCAGCCTCGCGCGTGCGGGACGGGCCTCCTTAGCCAAAAACATTCAGTACTTC
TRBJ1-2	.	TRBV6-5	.	CASRQLANYGYTF	TGTGCCAGTCGACAGTTAGCTAACTATGGCTACACCTTC
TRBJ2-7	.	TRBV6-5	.	CASTTKEAYEQYF	TGTGCCAGCACAACAAAGGAGGCCTACGAGCAGTACTTC
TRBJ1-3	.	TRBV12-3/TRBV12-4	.	CASSLIVSGVYF	TGTGCCAGCAGTTTAATAGTTTCCGGGGTATATTTT
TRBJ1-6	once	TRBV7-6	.	CAISYRVSSNSPLHF	TGTGCCATCAGCTACCGAGTTTCAAGTAATTCACCCCTCCACTTT
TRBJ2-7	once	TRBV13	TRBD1	CASSWRTGSYEQYF	TGTGCCAGCAGCTGGCGGACAGGGAGCTACGAGCAGTACTTC
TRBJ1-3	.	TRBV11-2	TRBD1	CASSATGNSGNTIYF	TGTGCCAGCAGCGCGACAGGGAACTCTGGAAACACCATATATTTT
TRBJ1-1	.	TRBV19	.	CASSFRGNTEAFF	TGTGCCAGTAGCTTTCGGGGGAACACTGAAGCTTTCTTT
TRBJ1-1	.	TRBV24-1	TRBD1	CATSVKGANTEAFF	TGTGCCACCAGTGTGAAGGGGGCGAACACTGAAGCTTTCTTT
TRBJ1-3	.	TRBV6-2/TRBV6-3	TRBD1	CASSPGQGGEVFGNTIYF	TGTGCCAGCAGCCCGGGACAGGGGGGAGAAGTCTTCGGAAACACCATATATTTT
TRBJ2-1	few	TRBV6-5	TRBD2	CASSSGLAELYNEQFF	TGTGCCAGCAGTTCAGGACTAGCGGAGTTATACAATGAGCAGTTCTTC
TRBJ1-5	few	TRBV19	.	CASRGGNQPQHF	TGTGCCAGTCGAGGGGGTAATCAGCCCCAGCATTTT
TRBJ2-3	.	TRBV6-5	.	CASGGVTQYF	TGTGCCAGCGGCGGCGTTACGCAGTATTTT
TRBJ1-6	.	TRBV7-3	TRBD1	CASSQDRDSPLHF	TGTGCCAGCAGCCAGGACAGGGATTCACCCCTCCACTTT
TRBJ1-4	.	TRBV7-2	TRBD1	CASSFDRGNEKLFF	TGTGCCAGCAGCTTTGACAGGGGGAATGAAAAACTGTTTTTT
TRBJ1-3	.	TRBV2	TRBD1	CASSAGTAGNTIYF	TGTGCCAGCAGTGCCGGGACAGCTGGAAACACCATATATTTT
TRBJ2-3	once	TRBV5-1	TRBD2	CASSLSTSGGPTDTQYF	TGCGCCAGCAGCCTATCCACTAGCGGGGGGCCCACAGATACGCAGTATTTT
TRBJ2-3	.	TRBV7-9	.	CASSLGRQGLYTDTQYF	TGTGCCAGCAGCTTGGGTCGTCAGGGCCTCTACACAGATACGCAGTATTTT
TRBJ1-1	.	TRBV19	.	CASSTQGTIITEAFF	TGTGCCAGTAGTACTCAAGGGACAATCATCACTGAAGCTTTCTTT
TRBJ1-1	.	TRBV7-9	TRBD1	CASTPGQGQNTEAFF	TGTGCCAGCACGCCGGGACAGGGGCAGAACACTGAAGCTTTCTTT
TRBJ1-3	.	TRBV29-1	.	CSVETTGYGNTIYF	TGCAGCGTCGAAACTACGGGATATGGAAACACCATATATTTT
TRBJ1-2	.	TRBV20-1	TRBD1	CSAGDRDGYTF	TGCAGTGCCGGCGACAGGGATGGCTACACCTTC
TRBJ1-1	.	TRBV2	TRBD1	CASSPTGVSEAFF	TGTGCCAGCAGCCCTACAGGGGTTTCTGAAGCTTTCTTT
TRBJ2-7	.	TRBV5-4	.	CASSFYHQTYEQYF	TGTGCCAGCAGCTTTTACCACCAGACATACGAGCAGTACTTC
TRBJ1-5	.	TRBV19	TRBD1	CASSRTGGAQPQHF	TGTGCCAGTAGTAGAACAGGGGGCGCGCAGCCCCAGCATTTT
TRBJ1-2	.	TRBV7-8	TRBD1	CASSLQGSGGNGYTF	TGTGCCAGCAGCTTACAAGGTTCAGGGGGTAATGGCTACACCTTC
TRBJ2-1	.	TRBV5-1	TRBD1	CATADRSDNEQFF	TGCGCCACCGCGGACAGGTCCGACAATGAGCAGTTCTTC
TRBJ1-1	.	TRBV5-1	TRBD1	CASSLGWYRGTEAFF	TGCGCCAGCAGCTTGGGATGGTACAGGGGAACTGAAGCTTTCTTT
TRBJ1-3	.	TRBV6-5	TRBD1	CASRPGQGRRNTIYF	TGTGCCAGCAGACCCGGACAGGGAAGGAGAAACACCATATATTTT
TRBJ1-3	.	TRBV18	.	CASSRPGESRNTIYF	TGTGCCAGCTCTAGGCCCGGGGAGAGTCGAAACACCATATATTTT
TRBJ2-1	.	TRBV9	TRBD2	CASSGGGHNEQFF	TGTGCCAGCAGCGGCGGGGGGCACAATGAGCAGTTCTTC
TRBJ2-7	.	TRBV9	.	CASSPGLSYEQYF	TGTGCCAGCAGCCCAGGACTATCCTACGAGCAGTACTTC
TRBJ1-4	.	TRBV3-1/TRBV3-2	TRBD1	CASSSRGRGGEKLFF	TGTGCCAGCAGCTCCAGGGGGCGGGGGGGAGAAAAACTGTTTTTT
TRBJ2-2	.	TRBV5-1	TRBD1	CASSWDRPNTGELFF	TGCGCCAGCAGCTGGGACAGGCCGAACACCGGGGAGCTGTTTTTT
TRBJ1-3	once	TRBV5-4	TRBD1	CASSLVGTAGNTIYF	TGTGCCAGCAGCTTGGTCGGGACAGCTGGAAACACCATATATTTT
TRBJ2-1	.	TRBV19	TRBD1	CASSRQGDEQFF	TGTGCCAGTAGTAGACAGGGCGATGAGCAGTTCTTC